Listed below are T cell receptor beta chains from one sample, sequenced in a study of shared clonotypes between healthy human individuals. Method: immunoSEQ multiplex PCR; TCRdb's copy keeps in-frame clones and lacks some. The table lists 2 million to 2.5 million clones, 85% to 95% of them singletons. The sample was naive CD4+ T cells from PBMCs. The source of these receptors is a man aged 18-30 years in good health. Some clones in this sample may be carry-over from other donors' samples. The CDR3 runs from the conserved cysteine through the conserved F or W. A D gene is named only where the DNA matches it firmly. The size field is filled for only some rows; it gives once, few, many or a size class.

>TRBV10-3|TRBD1|-|TRBJ2-1
CAITKDRYYNEQFF
TGTGCCATCACCAAGGACAGGTATTACAATGAGCAGTTCTTC
>TRBV19|-|few|TRBJ1-1
CASSIVGTSSEAFF
TGTGCCAGTAGTATAGTAGGGACGTCGTCCGAAGCTTTCTTT
>TRBV29-1|TRBD1|-|TRBJ2-7
CSVELPGQGNWYEQYF
TGCAGCGTTGAACTCCCGGGACAGGGAAATTGGTACGAGCAGTACTTC
>TRBV4-3|TRBD1|-|TRBJ2-7
CASSQDSRTGRRQYF
TGCGCCAGCAGCCAAGATAGTAGGACAGGGAGAAGGCAGTACTTC
>TRBV4-2|-|-|TRBJ2-1
CASSQEGLAEQFF
TGTGCCAGCAGCCAAGAAGGGCTAGCTGAGCAGTTCTTC
>TRBV27|-|-|TRBJ2-7
CASSLYRGEQYF
TGTGCCAGCAGTTTATATCGCGGGGAGCAGTACTTC
>TRBV7-3|-|-|TRBJ2-1
CASSLAASSYNEQFF
TGTGCCAGCAGCTTAGCAGCGAGCTCCTACAATGAGCAGTTCTTC
>TRBV9|-|-|TRBJ2-1
CASSVVFRPDEQFF
TGTGCCAGCAGCGTAGTATTCCGCCCCGATGAGCAGTTCTTC
>TRBV12-5|TRBD2|-|TRBJ2-3
CASGLVIGGRREDTQYF
TGTGCTAGTGGTTTGGTAATTGGCGGGAGGCGGGAGGATACGCAGTATTTT
>TRBV28|TRBD2|once|TRBJ2-2
CASTTGEGSVTGELFF
TGTGCCAGCACCACGGGGGAGGGATCGGTCACCGGGGAGCTGTTTTTT
>TRBV4-1|-|-|TRBJ1-4
CASSLPEWRDNEKLFF
TGCGCCAGCAGCCTACCCGAGTGGAGGGACAATGAAAAACTGTTTTTT
>TRBV5-1|TRBD1|-|TRBJ1-4
CASSWDRLNEKLFF
TGCGCCAGCAGCTGGGACAGACTTAATGAAAAACTGTTTTTT
>TRBV19|-|-|TRBJ1-5
CASSWQLNQPQHF
TGTGCCAGTAGTTGGCAGCTCAATCAGCCCCAGCATTTT
>TRBV5-5|-|-|TRBJ2-1
CASSLNGGKVNEQFF
TGTGCCAGCAGCTTGAATGGGGGCAAGGTGAATGAGCAGTTCTTC
>TRBV9|-|-|TRBJ2-3
CASSGARISTDTQYF
TGTGCCAGCAGCGGAGCCCGAATAAGCACAGATACGCAGTATTTT
>TRBV15|-|-|TRBJ2-5
CATSRDPGQIAQYF
TGTGCCACCAGCAGAGATCCGGGTCAGATAGCCCAGTACTTC
>TRBV9|TRBD2|-|TRBJ2-1
CASSAGTSGFNEQFF
TGTGCCAGCAGCGCCGGGACTAGCGGCTTCAATGAGCAGTTCTTC